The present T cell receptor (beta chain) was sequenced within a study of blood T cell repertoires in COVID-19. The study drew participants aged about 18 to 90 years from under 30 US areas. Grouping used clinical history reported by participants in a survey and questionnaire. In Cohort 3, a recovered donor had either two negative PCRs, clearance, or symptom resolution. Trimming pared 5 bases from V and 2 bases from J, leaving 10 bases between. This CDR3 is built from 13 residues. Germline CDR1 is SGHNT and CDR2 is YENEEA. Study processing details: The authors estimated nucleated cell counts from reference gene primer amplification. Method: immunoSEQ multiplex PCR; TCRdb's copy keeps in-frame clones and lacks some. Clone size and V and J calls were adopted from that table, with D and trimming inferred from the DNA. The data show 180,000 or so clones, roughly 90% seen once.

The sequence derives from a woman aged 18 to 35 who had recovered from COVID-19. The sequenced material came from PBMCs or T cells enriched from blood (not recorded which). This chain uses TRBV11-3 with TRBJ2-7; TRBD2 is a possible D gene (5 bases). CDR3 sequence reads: CASSPGLTYEQYF. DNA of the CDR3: TGTGCCAGCAGCCCAGGACTGACCTACGAGCAGTACTTC.